Listed here is a single TCR beta chain. The CDR3 extends over 14 amino acids. Germline trimming cut 5 bases from V and 5 bases from J; bases unmatched to any gene: 4. Germline V gene lookup returns CDR1 SEHNR and CDR2 FQNEAQ (reference sequence). This record comes from a study of shared clonotypes between healthy human individuals. TCRdb's table, derived via immunoSEQ multiplex PCR, lists solely in-frame clones and lacks some. Of 1,500,000 or so clones in the sample, roughly 96% were seen once. V usage is TRBV7-9 and J usage is TRBJ2-5, with 11 bases lining up with TRBD1. Sequenced material: naive CD4+ T cells sorted from blood. Subset here: CD45RA+ positively selected. The origin of this receptor is a man aged 25 to 45 in good health. The CDR3 bases are TGTGCCAGCAGCCGGACAGGGGGCGCGGAGACCCAGTACTTC. This translates into CASSRTGGAETQYF.